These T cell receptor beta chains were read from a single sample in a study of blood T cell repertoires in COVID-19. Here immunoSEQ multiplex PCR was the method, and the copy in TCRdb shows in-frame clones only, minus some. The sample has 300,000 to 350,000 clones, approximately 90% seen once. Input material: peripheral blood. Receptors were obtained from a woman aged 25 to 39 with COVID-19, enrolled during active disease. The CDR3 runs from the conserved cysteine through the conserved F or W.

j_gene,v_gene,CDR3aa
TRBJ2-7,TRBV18,CASSPRDSTYEQYF
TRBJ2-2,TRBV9,CASSVGGVNTGELFF
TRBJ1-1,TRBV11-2,CASSLGRGAYTEAFF
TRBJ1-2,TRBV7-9,CASSGLTGGSSTSGYTF
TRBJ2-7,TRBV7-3,CASSLRDRGYEQYF
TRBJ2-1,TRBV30,CAWTSGRANEQFF
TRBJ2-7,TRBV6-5,CASSHPGQGTYEQYF
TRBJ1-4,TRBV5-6,CASSWGTAATNEKLFF
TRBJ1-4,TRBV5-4,CATSKENEEKLFF
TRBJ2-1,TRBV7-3,CASSLTSGSGFEQFF
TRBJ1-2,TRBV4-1,CASSQDRDRADYGYTF
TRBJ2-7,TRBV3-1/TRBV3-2,CASSPSGSSYEQYF
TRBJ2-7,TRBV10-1,CASSDPGLAGSYEQYF
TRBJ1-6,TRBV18,CASSPARYSPLHF
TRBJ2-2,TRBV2,CASQQGLAGELFF
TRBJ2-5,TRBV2,CASSGDRAQETQYF
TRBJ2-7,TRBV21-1,CASSKQGHLYEQYF
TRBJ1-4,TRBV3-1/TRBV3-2,CASSSFGRSRGEKLFF
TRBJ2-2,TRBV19,CASSPTGPGELFF
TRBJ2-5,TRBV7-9,CASSLASVETQYF
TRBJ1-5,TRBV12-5,CASAGGTVNQPQHF
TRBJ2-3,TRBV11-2,CASSFVSWASGKYTDTQYF
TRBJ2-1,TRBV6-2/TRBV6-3,CASSIPSGLASFNEQFF
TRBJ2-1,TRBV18,CASSPLDYNEQFF
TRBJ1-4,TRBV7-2,CASSLYGGKATNEKLFF
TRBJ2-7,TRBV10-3,CAISENYNRSYEQYF
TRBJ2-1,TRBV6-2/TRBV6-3,CASSWASGRTRSYNEQFF